This entry concerns a single TCR beta chain. What it binds is not known. TCRdb re-derived calls from the 5' RACE reads in MiXCR, one entry per CDR3 protein. The data hold tens of thousands of distinct CDR3 sequences, with approximately 24% observed a single time. V lost 7 bases, J lost 7 bases, and 11 bases stayed unmatched. The length of the CDR3 is 15 residues. Per germline, CDR1 LNHDA and CDR2 SQIVND (reference sequence). Overall study results and limits: The larger cohort examined one V-J beta rearrangement, not whole repertoires. In terms of TCR gene usage, tumor memory CD4+ T cells clustered together with blood and lymph node memory CD4+ cells, as well as with lymph node naive CD4+ cells. Greatest tumor Treg TCR overlap was with tumor naive CD4+ cells.

Sequencing input: tumor-infiltrating naive CD4+ T cells sorted from the breast tumor. The subset is: naive CD4+ T cells, CD4+CD45RA+CD25-. This receptor was identified in a female donor with breast cancer. The rearrangement joins TRBV19 to TRBJ2-1, with 9 bases matching TRBD2. As DNA, the CDR3 is TGTGCCAGTATCCCCCAGACTAGCGGAGGGAATGAGCAGTTCTTC. It translates to CASIPQTSGGNEQFF.